Reported below is one T cell receptor beta chain. What it recognizes is unknown. CDR3 length: 13 residues. V dropped 5 bases and J dropped 7 bases, with 12 bases sitting between them. The germline CDR1 and CDR2 sequences are SGHVS and FNYEAQ. The libraries were made with immunoSEQ version 4 in survey mode. Using immunoSEQ multiplex PCR, the repertoire was profiled, and TCRdb retains in-frame clones only, with some absent. Counted here are about 48,000 clones, approximately 72% occurring once; the ten biggest clones make up about 3%. This record comes from a study of persistence of HIV-infected CD4 T cells. Across the whole study: CD4+ T cells responding to CMV or HIV-1 Gag were isolated. Blood samples, up to 180 mL, came from multiple time points, except two leukapheresis donors sampled once. Study-level points and caveats: Compared with CD3/CD28-stimulated cells, CMV- and Gag-responding cells showed lower TCRbeta richness.

The stimulus was lysate of CMV-infected fibroblasts, 10 ug/mL. Memory cells lacking CD40L and CD69 with high CD45RO were sorted. CD8+ T cells were removed from PBMCs prior to stimulation. The chain uses TRBV7-6 and TRBJ2-1; D gene unclear. The sample was CD4+ T cells sorted from PBMCs after approximately 19-hour stimulation, taken from a patient who received antiretroviral therapy. This sequence originates from an adult man with HIV who was CMV-seropositive. The CDR3 protein is CASSARTSNEQFF. CDR3 DNA sequence: TGTGCCAGCAGCGCCCGAACCTCGAATGAGCAGTTCTTC.